What follows describes a single T cell receptor (beta chain). The data were obtained in a study of blood T cell repertoires in COVID-19. Each participant's cohort was designated according to participant-reported clinical history. In the study's own analysis: Reference gene primer amplification in the assay estimated nucleated cell counts. Clones were read by immunoSEQ multiplex PCR, and TCRdb kept only the in-frame ones, dropping some. The DNA was the basis for D and trimming; V, J and clone size are from that table. Of 250,000 to 350,000 clones in the sample, more than 70% were seen once. This TCR was sampled from a woman in her thirties who had recovered from COVID-19. Source material: PBMCs or T cells enriched from blood (not recorded which).

The DNA of the CDR3 is TGTGCCAGCAGCCAAAGACAGGGGTCTGAAGCTTTCTTT. Its protein is CASSQRQGSEAFF. The rearrangement links TRBV7-9 to TRBJ1-1, with 8 bases lining up with TRBD1. Germline CDR1 is SEHNR and CDR2 is FQNEAQ (reference sequence). This CDR3 is 13 amino acids long. With V trimmed by 5 bases and J by 6 bases, 5 bases remained unmatched.